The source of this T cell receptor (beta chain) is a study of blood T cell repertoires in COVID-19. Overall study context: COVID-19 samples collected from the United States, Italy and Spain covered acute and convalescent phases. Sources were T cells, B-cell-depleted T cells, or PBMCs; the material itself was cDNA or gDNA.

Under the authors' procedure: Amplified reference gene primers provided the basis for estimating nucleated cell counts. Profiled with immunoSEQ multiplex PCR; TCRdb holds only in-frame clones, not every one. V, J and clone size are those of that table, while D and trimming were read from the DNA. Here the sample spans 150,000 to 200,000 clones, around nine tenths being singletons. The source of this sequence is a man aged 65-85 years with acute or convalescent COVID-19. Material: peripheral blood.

CDR3 nucleotides: TGTGCCAGCAGCGGGACAGTTTATGGCTACACCTTC. Translating it yields CASSGTVYGYTF. The rearrangement uses TRBV7-8 and TRBJ1-2, with 7 bases lining up with TRBD1. The ends lost 5 bases at V and 5 bases at J; junction bases unmatched: 2. CDR1 is SGHVS, CDR2 FQNEAQ, per germline. The CDR3 runs to 12 residues.